This passage covers 18 T cell receptor beta chains from one sample sequenced in a study of cytomegalovirus exposure and HLA in healthy donors. PCR amplification relied on 60 Vbeta primers (plus 13 Jbeta primers). Sequencing used immunoSEQ multiplex PCR; TCRdb keeps in-frame clones, though not all of them. The table includes around 130,000 clones, roughly 86% detected once. The sequenced sample consisted of PBMCs. All receptors derive from a woman aged 40-49 years in good health and CMV-seronegative.

The V and J genes are TRBV5-4 and TRBJ1-1; TRBD1 agrees at 8 bases. The CDR3 runs 15 residues. V dropped 4 bases and J dropped 0; count of bases not matched to a gene: 5. The germline V gene encodes CDR1 SGHNT and CDR2 YYREEE (reference sequence). For the CDR3, the DNA is TGTGCCAGCAGCCCACCGGGACAGGTGAACACTGAAGCTTTCTTT. Translation: CASSPPGQVNTEAFF.

This chain joins TRBV20-1 and TRBJ2-1, with D uncertain. The CDR3 totals 11 residues. Trimming removed 7 bases from V and 6 bases from J, with 10 bases in between. Looked up from germline, CDR1 is DFQATT and CDR2 is SNEGSKA (reference sequence). The CDR3 sequence is CSVLRVNEQFF. CDR3 nucleotides: TGCAGTGTTCTTCGGGTCAATGAGCAGTTCTTC.

V gene TRBV14 combines with J gene TRBJ2-7; D is uncertain. CDR1 and CDR2 (germline): SGHDN, FVKESK. Trimming shortened V by 1 base and J by 6 bases, and 13 bases separated the two germline ends. The CDR3 spans 14 residues. CDR3 bases: TGTGCCAGCAGCCAAGCTGGCACCGGAGTCGAGCAGTACTTC. Amino acid sequence: CASSQAGTGVEQYF.

The CDR3 bases are TGTGCCAGCAGCGATAGCGGGACTTCCTACGAGCAGTACTTC. Its protein is CASSDSGTSYEQYF. This chain connects TRBV27 to TRBJ2-7; TRBD2 matches at 8 bases. The CDR3 has 14 amino acids. CDR1 and CDR2 from the germline V gene are MNHEY and SMNVEV (reference sequence). V shed 6 bases, J shed 1 base, and the junction held 5 bases outside the gene matches.

The chain is built from TRBV28 and TRBJ2-7, with 7 bases matching TRBD1. Trimming at V came to 8 bases and at J to 4 bases, leaving 14 bases not matched to a gene. There are 15 residues in the CDR3. Germline assignment: CDR1 MDHEN and CDR2 SYDVKM. This CDR3 reads CASRLPGQNPYEQYF. The CDR3 DNA reads as TGTGCCAGCCGGTTGCCGGGACAGAACCCATACGAGCAGTACTTC.

In DNA form, the CDR3 reads TGTGCCAGCAGCCGGACTAGCGGGAGCGACAATGAGCAGTTCTTC. Translated, it gives CASSRTSGSDNEQFF. V gene TRBV5-6 combines with J gene TRBJ2-1, with 13 nucleotides matching TRBD2. CDR3 length: 15 residues. The V segment lost 4 bases and the J segment 5 bases; nucleotides outside the gene matches: 3. CDR1 is SGHDT and CDR2 is YYEEEE in the germline V gene. Variable domain in full (rest from reference TRBV5-6 and TRBJ2-1): DAGVTQSPTHLIKTRGQQVTLRCSPKSGHDTVSWYQQALGQGPQFIFQYYEEEERQRGNFPDRFSGHQFPNYSSELNVNALLLGDSALYLCASSRTSGSDNEQFFGPGTRLTVL.

This chain connects TRBV27 to TRBJ2-1, with TRBD2 matching over 7 bases. This CDR3 has 14 residues. Per germline, CDR1 MNHEY and CDR2 SMNVEV (reference sequence). V dropped 5 bases and J dropped 3; count of bases not matched to a gene: 4. The CDR3 bases are TGTGCCAGCAGTCTAGCGGACCACTACAATGAGCAGTTCTTC. Translated, it gives CASSLADHYNEQFF.

V gene TRBV11-2 combines with J gene TRBJ2-7; the match to TRBD2 covers 12 bases. The trim removed 5 bases at V and 3 bases at J, leaving 5 bases unmatched. Germline V CDR1 and CDR2: SGHAT, FQNNGV. The CDR3 runs to 15 residues. The CDR3 DNA reads TGTGCCAGCAGCCCTACTAGCGGGGGGAACTACGAGCAGTACTTC. Its protein product is CASSPTSGGNYEQYF.

The chain recombines TRBV5-1 with TRBJ1-2, with 8 bases lining up with TRBD1. The V gene's germline CDR1 is SGHRS and CDR2 YFSETQ. With 6 bases clipped from V and 0 bases from J, the junction kept 4 bases outside the gene matches. This CDR3 region has 14 residues. CDR3 in amino acids: CASNQGATNYGYTF. Written as DNA, the CDR3 is TGCGCCAGCAACCAGGGGGCGACTAACTATGGCTACACCTTC.

This rearrangement joins TRBV4-2 to TRBJ2-5; TRBD2 matches 8 bases. The end of the DNA aligns better with TRBJ2-7, so the J call may be wrong. This CDR3 is built from 14 residues. Germline loops: CDR1 LGHNA, CDR2 YNFKEQ. The CDR3, as DNA: TGTGCCAGCAGCCAGGTAGCGGGGCCCTACGAGCAGTACTTC. Protein sequence: CASSQVAGPYEQYF.

This chain uses TRBV28 with TRBJ2-7, with TRBD2 identical over 10 bases. The CDR3 length is 15 residues. Looked up from germline, CDR1 is MDHEN and CDR2 is SYDVKM. V lost 6 bases, J lost 4 bases, and 9 bases stayed unmatched. The CDR3 sequence is CASSAPGLASYEQYF. In DNA, the CDR3 is TGTGCCAGCAGCGCCCCGGGACTAGCGTCTTACGAGCAGTACTTC.

This chain connects TRBV6-1 to TRBJ2-7, with a tentative D call TRBD1 (6 bases). The CDR3 length is 14 residues. Germline values: CDR1 MNHNS, CDR2 SASEGT. The germline V and J ends were trimmed by 2 bases and 6 bases, with 14 bases remaining between them. This chain's CDR3 is CASSEQIGGSEQYF. CDR3 DNA sequence: TGTGCCAGCAGTGAACAAATAGGGGGTAGCGAGCAGTACTTC.

This clone was observed a handful of times. The rearrangement uses TRBV13 and TRBJ2-7; possible D gene TRBD1, 6 bases. The CDR3 totals 15 residues. Germline CDR1 PRHDT, CDR2 FYEKMQ (reference sequence). Trimming shortened V by 5 bases and J by 3 bases, and 17 bases separated the two germline ends. CDR3 sequence reads: CASSPGQTNHYEQYF. For the CDR3, the DNA is TGTGCCAGCAGCCCCGGACAGACGAACCACTACGAGCAGTACTTC.

This rearrangement joins TRBV7-6 to TRBJ2-5, with 13 nucleotides matching TRBD2. Losses at the gene ends were 5 bases for V and 4 bases for J; bases not matched to a gene: 7. This CDR3 comprises 16 residues. Germline loops: CDR1 SGHVS, CDR2 FNYEAQ. Written as DNA, the CDR3 is TGTGCCAGCAGCCCACCACTAGCGGGAGGGAGAGAGACCCAGTACTTC. Translating gives CASSPPLAGGRETQYF. Combining the CDR3 with reference TRBV7-6 and TRBJ2-5 gives the whole variable domain GAGVSQSPRYKVTKRGQDVALRCDPISGHVSLYWYRQALGQGPEFLTYFNYEAQQDKSGLPNDRFSAERPEGSISTLTIQRTEQRDSAMYRCASSPPLAGGRETQYFGPGTRLLVL.

This clone was observed once. The chain uses TRBV2 and TRBJ2-3, with D hard to call. Trimming shortened V by 9 bases and J by 0 bases, and 10 bases separated the two germline ends. The germline V gene encodes CDR1 SNHLY and CDR2 FYNNEI. CDR3 size: 13 residues. CDR3 residues: CARSSPSTDTQYF. The CDR3 coding sequence is TGTGCCAGGTCTTCCCCTAGCACAGATACGCAGTATTTT.

This rearrangement joins TRBV18 to TRBJ1-5, with TRBD1 identical over 7 bases. Germline CDR1 reads KGHSH; CDR2 reads LQKENI. The CDR3 spans 16 residues. The V segment lost 6 bases and the J segment 1 base; nucleotides outside the gene matches: 9. CDR3 DNA: TGTGCCAGCTCCCTCATGGAGGGGGCAAGCAATCAGCCCCAGCATTTT. The encoded protein is CASSLMEGASNQPQHF.

This chain connects TRBV28 to TRBJ2-1, with 8 bases that match TRBD1. V lost 4 bases to trimming and J lost 0 bases; unmatched junction nucleotides: 8. Germline-derived CDR1 and CDR2 are MDHEN and SYDVKM. This CDR3 contains 17 residues. The chain's CDR3 is CASSSPGQGGSYNEQFF. CDR3 nucleotide sequence: TGTGCCAGCAGTTCACCCGGACAGGGTGGCTCCTACAATGAGCAGTTCTTC.

This chain uses TRBV28 with TRBJ1-4, with 10 bases lining up with TRBD1. Trimming removed 7 bases from V and 8 bases from J; junction bases left unmatched: 10. Germline assignment: CDR1 MDHEN and CDR2 SYDVKM. The CDR3 loop spans 15 amino acids. CDR3 DNA: TGTGCCAGCACCCAACGACAGGGGGCGCGAGAAAAACTGTTTTTT. Encoded protein: CASTQRQGAREKLFF.